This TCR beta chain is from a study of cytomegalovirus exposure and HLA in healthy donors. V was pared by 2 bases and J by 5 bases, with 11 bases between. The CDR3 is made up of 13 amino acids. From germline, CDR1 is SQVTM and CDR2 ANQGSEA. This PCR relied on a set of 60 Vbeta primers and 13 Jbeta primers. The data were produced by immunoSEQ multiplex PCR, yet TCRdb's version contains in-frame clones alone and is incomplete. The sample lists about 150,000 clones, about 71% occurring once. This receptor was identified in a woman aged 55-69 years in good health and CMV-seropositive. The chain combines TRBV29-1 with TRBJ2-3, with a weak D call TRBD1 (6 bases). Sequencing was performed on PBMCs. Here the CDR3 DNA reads TGCAGCGTTGAACAGGCAGGGGTAGATACGCAGTATTTT. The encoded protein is CSVEQAGVDTQYF.